The entry below describes one TCR beta chain. Its antigen remains unknown. The data were taken from a study of blood T cells in healthy people across ages. Study findings and constraints: Nothing was known about donor CMV status, and this possibly confounded expanded clonotype changes. Unsorted PBMC material precluded a definitive naive versus antigen-experienced comparison.

The CDR3 covers 16 residues. With V trimmed by 0 bases and J by 1 base, 5 bases remained unmatched. Germline V CDR1 and CDR2: SGDLS, YYNGEE. Using a J-beta primer mix together with a sample-barcoded 5' primer, a second PCR was run for roughly 6 to 11 cycles. The template-switch adaptor, which had 12 random nucleotides, put a tag on each cDNA molecule. TCRdb called the 5' RACE reads again in MiXCR, with one record for every CDR3 protein. This table holds around 1,000,000 distinct CDR3 sequences, 35% to 40% found once. Every sample gave at least 6 micrograms of total RNA when it was extracted. This sequence joins TRBV9 and TRBJ2-3; the match to TRBD2 covers 7 bases. Sequencing was carried out using blood. The TCR comes from a man aged 18 to 29 in good health. CDR3 sequence (DNA): TGTGCCAGCAGCGTAGGGGAGGGGATGGGCACAGATACGCAGTATTTT. Translated, it gives CASSVGEGMGTDTQYF.